The present T cell receptor (beta chain) was sequenced within a study of human T cells and chemical hapten exposure. Across the whole study: Subjects had 2% DPC placed on roughly 2 cm by roughly 2 cm of upper inner arm skin for sensitization. Yields of TCR per sample differed, chiefly owing to small differences in pooled library volume.

This clonotype was found many times. TCRdb re-derived calls from the RACE reads in MiXCR, one entry per CDR3 protein. Of 50,000 or so distinct CDR3 sequences in the sample, roughly a tenth were seen once. CDR1 and CDR2 (germline): SNHLY, FYNNEI. V was clipped by 7 bases and J by 4 bases, with 17 bases between them. This CDR3 has 15 residues. The time point here: patch test 3, about 24 weeks after DPC sensitization. Treatment indicated: therapeutic diphenylcyclopropenone sensitization with weekly scalp DPC. The chain has TRBV2 and TRBJ1-5; possibly TRBD1 for D (5 bases). The source is a woman in her thirties or forties with alopecia areata. Some clones in this sample may be carry-over from other donors' samples. This material consisted of whole blood, taken in connection with sensitization to the hapten diphenylcyclopropenone (DPC). CDR3 loop: CASTVSRGLNQPQHF. The CDR3 coding sequence is TGTGCCAGCACCGTCTCGAGGGGCCTTAATCAGCCCCAGCATTTT.